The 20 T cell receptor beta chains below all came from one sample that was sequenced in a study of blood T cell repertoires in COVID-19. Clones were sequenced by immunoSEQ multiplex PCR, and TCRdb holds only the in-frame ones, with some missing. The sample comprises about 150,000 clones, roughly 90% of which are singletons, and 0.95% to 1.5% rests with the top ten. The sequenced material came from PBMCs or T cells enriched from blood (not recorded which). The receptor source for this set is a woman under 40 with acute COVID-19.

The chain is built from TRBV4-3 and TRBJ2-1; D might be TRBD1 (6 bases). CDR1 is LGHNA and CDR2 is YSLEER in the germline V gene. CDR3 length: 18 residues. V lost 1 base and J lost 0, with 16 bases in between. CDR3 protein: CASSQGSGAPNSYNEQFF. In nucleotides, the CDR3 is TGCGCCAGCAGCCAAGGTTCAGGGGCCCCTAACTCCTACAATGAGCAGTTCTTC.

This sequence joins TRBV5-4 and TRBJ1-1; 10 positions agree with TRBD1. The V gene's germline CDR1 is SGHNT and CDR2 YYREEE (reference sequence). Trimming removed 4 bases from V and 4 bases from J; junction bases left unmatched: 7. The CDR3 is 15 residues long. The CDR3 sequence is CASSGDRGLSTEAFF. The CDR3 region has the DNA TGTGCCAGCAGCGGTGACAGGGGGCTGAGCACTGAAGCTTTCTTT.

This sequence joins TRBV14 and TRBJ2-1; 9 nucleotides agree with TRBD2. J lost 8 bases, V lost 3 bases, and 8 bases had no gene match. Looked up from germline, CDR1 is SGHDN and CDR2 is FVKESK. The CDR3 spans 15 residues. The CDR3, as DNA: TGTGCCAGCAGCCAGTCAGCGGGAGGATGGCATGAGCAGTTCTTC. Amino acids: CASSQSAGGWHEQFF.

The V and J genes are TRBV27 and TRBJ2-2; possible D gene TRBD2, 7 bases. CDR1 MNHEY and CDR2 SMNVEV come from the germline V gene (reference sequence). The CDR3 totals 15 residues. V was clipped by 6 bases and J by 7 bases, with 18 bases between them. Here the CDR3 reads CASSPLGRGIGELFF. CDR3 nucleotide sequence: TGTGCCAGCAGCCCTTTGGGGAGGGGGATCGGGGAGCTGTTTTTT.

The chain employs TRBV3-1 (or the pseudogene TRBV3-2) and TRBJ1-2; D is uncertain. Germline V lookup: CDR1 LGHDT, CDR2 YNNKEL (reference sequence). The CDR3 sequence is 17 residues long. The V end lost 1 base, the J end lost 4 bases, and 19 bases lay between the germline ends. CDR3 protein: CASSQVPAGAEFYGYTF. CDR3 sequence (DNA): TGTGCCAGCAGCCAAGTTCCAGCGGGAGCTGAATTCTATGGCTACACCTTC.

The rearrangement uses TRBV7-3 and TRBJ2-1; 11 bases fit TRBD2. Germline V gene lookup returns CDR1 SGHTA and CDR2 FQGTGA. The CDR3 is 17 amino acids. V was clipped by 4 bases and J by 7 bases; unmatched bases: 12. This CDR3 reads CASSSSHLAGGWNEQFF. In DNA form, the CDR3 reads TGTGCCAGCAGCTCCAGTCATCTAGCGGGAGGTTGGAATGAGCAGTTCTTC.

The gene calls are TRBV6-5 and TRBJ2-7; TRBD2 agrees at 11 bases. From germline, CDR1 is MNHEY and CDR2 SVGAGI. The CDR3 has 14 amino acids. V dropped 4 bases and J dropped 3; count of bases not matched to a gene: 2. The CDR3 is CASSSLAGVYEQYF. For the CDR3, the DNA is TGTGCCAGCAGTTCACTAGCGGGAGTCTACGAGCAGTACTTC.

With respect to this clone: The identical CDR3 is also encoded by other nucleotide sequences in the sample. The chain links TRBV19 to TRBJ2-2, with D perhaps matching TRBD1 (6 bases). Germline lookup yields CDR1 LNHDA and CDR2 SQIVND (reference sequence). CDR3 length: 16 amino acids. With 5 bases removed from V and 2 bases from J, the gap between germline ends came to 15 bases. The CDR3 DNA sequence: TGTGCCAGTAGTCGAAGACAGGCTCCTAACACCGGGGAGCTGTTTTTT. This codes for CASSRRQAPNTGELFF.

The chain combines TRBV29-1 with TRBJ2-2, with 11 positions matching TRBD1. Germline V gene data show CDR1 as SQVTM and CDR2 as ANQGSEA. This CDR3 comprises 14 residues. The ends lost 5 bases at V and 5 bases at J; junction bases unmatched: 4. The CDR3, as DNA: TGCAGCGTTAACGGACAGGGGGCGACCGGGGAGCTGTTTTTT. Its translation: CSVNGQGATGELFF.

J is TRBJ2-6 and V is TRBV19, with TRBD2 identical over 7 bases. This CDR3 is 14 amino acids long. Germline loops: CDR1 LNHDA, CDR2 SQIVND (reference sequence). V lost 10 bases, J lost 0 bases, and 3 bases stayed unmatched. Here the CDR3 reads CATGGGSGANVLTF. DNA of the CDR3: TGTGCCACCGGCGGGGGCTCTGGGGCCAACGTCCTGACTTTC.

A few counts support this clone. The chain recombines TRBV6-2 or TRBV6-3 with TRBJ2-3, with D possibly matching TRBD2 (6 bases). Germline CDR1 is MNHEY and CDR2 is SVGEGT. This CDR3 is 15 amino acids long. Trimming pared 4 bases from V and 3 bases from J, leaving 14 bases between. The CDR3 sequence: CASSFSEGQTDTQYF. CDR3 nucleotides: TGTGCCAGCAGTTTTTCGGAGGGCCAAACAGATACGCAGTATTTT.

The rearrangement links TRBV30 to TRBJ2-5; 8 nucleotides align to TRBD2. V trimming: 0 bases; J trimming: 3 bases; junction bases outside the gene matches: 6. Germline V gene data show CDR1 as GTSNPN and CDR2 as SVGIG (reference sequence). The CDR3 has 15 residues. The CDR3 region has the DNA TGTGCCTGGAGTGTAGGGCTAGCGGGTGAAGAGACCCAGTACTTC. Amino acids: CAWSVGLAGEETQYF.

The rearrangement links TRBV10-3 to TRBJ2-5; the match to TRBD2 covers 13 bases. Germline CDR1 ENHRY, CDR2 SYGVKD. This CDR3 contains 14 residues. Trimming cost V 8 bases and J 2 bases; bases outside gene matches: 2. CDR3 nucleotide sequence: TGTGCCATCGGGACTAGCGGGGCACAAGAGACCCAGTACTTC. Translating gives CAIGTSGAQETQYF.

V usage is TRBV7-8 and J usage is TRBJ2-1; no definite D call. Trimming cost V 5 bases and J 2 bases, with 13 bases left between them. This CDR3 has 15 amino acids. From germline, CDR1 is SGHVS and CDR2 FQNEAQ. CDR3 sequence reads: CASSQSTGPYNEQFF. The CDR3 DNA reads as TGTGCCAGCAGCCAATCGACTGGTCCCTACAATGAGCAGTTCTTC.

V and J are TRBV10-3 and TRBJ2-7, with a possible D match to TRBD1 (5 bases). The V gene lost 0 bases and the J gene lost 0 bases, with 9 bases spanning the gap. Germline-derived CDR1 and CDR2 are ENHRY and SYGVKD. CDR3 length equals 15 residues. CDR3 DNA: TGTGCCATCAGTGAGTCAGGAGACAGCTCCTACGAGCAGTACTTC. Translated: CAISESGDSSYEQYF.

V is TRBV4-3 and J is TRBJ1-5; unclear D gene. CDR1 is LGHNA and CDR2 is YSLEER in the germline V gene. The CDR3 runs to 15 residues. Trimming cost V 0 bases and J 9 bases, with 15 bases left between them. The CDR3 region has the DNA TGCGCCAGCAGCCAAGACGTCGGGGTATATCTGCCCCAGCATTTT. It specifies CASSQDVGVYLPQHF.

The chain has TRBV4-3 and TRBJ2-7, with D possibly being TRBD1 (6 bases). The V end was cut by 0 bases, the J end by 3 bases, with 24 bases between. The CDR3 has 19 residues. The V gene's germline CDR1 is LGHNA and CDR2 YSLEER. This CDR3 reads CASSQEEFTYGQTNYEQYF. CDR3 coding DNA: TGCGCCAGCAGCCAAGAAGAGTTTACGTACGGACAGACTAACTACGAGCAGTACTTC.

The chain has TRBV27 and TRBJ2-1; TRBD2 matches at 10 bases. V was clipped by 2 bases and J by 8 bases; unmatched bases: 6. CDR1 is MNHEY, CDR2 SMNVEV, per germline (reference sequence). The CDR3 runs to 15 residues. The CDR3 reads CASSLTSGIDDEQFF. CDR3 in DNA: TGTGCCAGCAGTTTAACTAGCGGGATTGACGATGAGCAGTTCTTC.

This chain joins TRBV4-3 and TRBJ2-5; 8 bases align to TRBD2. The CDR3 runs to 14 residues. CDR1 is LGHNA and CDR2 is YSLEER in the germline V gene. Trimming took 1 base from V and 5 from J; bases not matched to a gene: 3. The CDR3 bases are TGCGCCAGCAGCCAAGGACTAGCGATGGAGACCCAGTACTTC. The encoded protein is CASSQGLAMETQYF.

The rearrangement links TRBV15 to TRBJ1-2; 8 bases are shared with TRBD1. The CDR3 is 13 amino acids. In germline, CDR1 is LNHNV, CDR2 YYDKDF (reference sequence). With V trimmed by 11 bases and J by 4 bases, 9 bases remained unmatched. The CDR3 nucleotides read TGTGCCCCCTATGGACAGGGCGGCTATGGCTACACCTTC. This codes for CAPYGQGGYGYTF.